This record concerns one TCR beta chain sequence. Germline loops: CDR1 SEHNR, CDR2 FQNEAQ (reference sequence). V shed 8 bases, J shed 0 bases, and the junction held 9 bases outside the gene matches. This CDR3 has 16 residues. This sample stems from a study of shared clonotypes between healthy human individuals. This table comes from immunoSEQ multiplex PCR, and its TCRdb copy is limited to in-frame clones, with some not included. The sample yields about 1.1 million clones, about 80% seen once. V usage is TRBV7-9 and J usage is TRBJ2-7; 11 bases fit TRBD1. This receptor was taken from a man in his late teens or twenties in good health. Some clones in this sample may be carry-over from other donors' samples. Sample: memory CD4+ T cells from PBMCs. Subset denoted: CD45RA-negative fraction. The CDR3 here is CASGPMGTGGSYEQYF. The CDR3 DNA is TGTGCCAGCGGACCTATGGGGACAGGGGGCTCCTACGAGCAGTACTTC. The full variable domain, with the rest looked up from reference TRBV7-9 and TRBJ2-7, is DTGVSQNPRHKITKRGQNVTFRCDPISEHNRLYWYRQTLGQGPEFLTYFQNEAQLEKSRLLSDRFSAERPKGSFSTLEIQRTEQGDSAMYLCASGPMGTGGSYEQYFGPGTRLTVT.